A selection of T cell receptor beta chains follows, all from one sample in a study of T cells in Graves' hyperthyroidism and ophthalmopathy. MiXCR was run by TCRdb on the multiplex PCR reads, yielding one entry per CDR3 protein. There are a few hundred thousand distinct CDR3 sequences in the sample; 46% occur only once, and around 8% lies in the top ten. Specimen: peripheral blood or thyroid tissue (not recorded which). The receptor source for this set is a woman younger than 35 with Graves' hyperthyroidism. CDR3s include the opening cysteine and the closing phenylalanine or tryptophan. Fields, in order: D gene, J gene, clone size, V gene, CDR3 DNA, CDR3 protein. D genes are given only for firm matches. A clone size is listed for some rows: how often the clone was seen (once, few, many), or a class if it is expanded.

TRBD1	TRBJ2-7	NA	TRBV7-9	TGTGCCAGTCGACAGGGGACAGTCAACGAGCAGTACTTC	CASRQGTVNEQYF
TRBD2	TRBJ2-7	NA	TRBV6-5	TGTGCTAGCAGTCACTCAAACGGACTAGCGGGAAGGTACGAGCAGTACTTC	CASSHSNGLAGRYEQYF
NA	TRBJ2-7	NA	TRBV15	TGCGCCACCAGCAGAGATGATCTCTACGAGCGGTACTTC	CATSRDDLYERYF
NA	TRBJ1-2	NA	TRBV9	TGTGCCAGCAGTTCCGGGACATACTATGGCTACACCTTC	CASSSGTYYGYTF
NA	TRBJ2-7	NA	TRBV5-8	TGTGCCAGCAGCTACTATTACGAGCAGTACTTC	CASSYYYEQYF
TRBD1	TRBJ1-3	NA	TRBV12-3/TRBV12-4	TGTGCCAGCAGCCGGACAGGGGAGGATCCGACCATATATTTT	CASSRTGEDPTIYF
TRBD2	TRBJ2-5	NA	TRBV15	TGTGCTAGAGACCCAGCGGGAGGAGAGACCCAGTACTTC	CARDPAGGETQYF
TRBD2	TRBJ2-7	NA	TRBV4-1	TGTGCCAGCAGCGAAGATCCTAGCGGGAGTTTTTACGAGCAGTACTTC	CASSEDPSGSFYEQYF
NA	TRBJ2-5	many	TRBV5-1	TGCGCCAGCAGCTTGGTCGCAGGGGACACCCAGTACTTC	CASSLVAGDTQYF
TRBD2	TRBJ2-1	NA	TRBV2	TGTGCCAGCACCTCTAGCGGGAGGTATGAGCAGTTCTTC	CASTSSGRYEQFF
NA	TRBJ2-7	NA	TRBV6-2/TRBV6-3	TGTGCCAGCAGTGGCGCCAAGGTGGGAGGAATAAATAGCTACGAGCAGTACTTC	CASSGAKVGGINSYEQYF
NA	TRBJ2-6	many	TRBV24-1	TGTGCCACCAGTGACTCCAGGGCTTCTGGGGCCAACGTCCTGACTTTC	CATSDSRASGANVLTF
TRBD1	TRBJ2-5	NA	TRBV25-1	TGTGCCAGCAGTGAATATGGGGACAGGGGAGAGACCCAGTACTTC	CASSEYGDRGETQYF